This TCR beta chain was captured in a study of spatial heterogeneity in lung cancer. Background on the study: Detected sequences consistently included more beta-chain ones than alpha-chain ones.

TCRdb redid the calling of the 5' RACE reads with MiXCR, one entry per CDR3 protein. The sample records 40,000 to 55,000 distinct CDR3 sequences, under 7.5% being singletons. Germline loops: CDR1 DFQATT, CDR2 SNEGSKA (reference sequence). The CDR3 has 16 residues. Unmatched junction bases numbered 10, after V lost 5 bases and J lost 1 base. Time point described: sample taken at primary tumor resection. The approximately 72 donors had untreated early-stage non-small cell lung cancer. Whole RNA obtained from tumor, nontumor lung or frozen PBMC underwent sequencing without sorting. The rearrangement links TRBV20-1 to TRBJ1-4, with 7 bases fitting TRBD1. This sequence originates from a female donor with early-stage non-small cell lung cancer. This specimen was PBMCs, taken at surgery. In DNA, the CDR3 is TGCAGTGCTCCCGGGACAGCTTACCTAACTAATGAAAAACTGTTTTTT. Residues: CSAPGTAYLTNEKLFF.